The clone carrying this T cell receptor beta chain has a handful of counts. This sample is part of a study of blood T cell repertoires in COVID-19. Study details: T cells, B-cell-depleted T cells, or PBMCs supplied cDNA or gDNA.

Germline-derived CDR1 and CDR2 are LNHDA and SQIVND (reference sequence). The CDR3 spans 13 residues. Between the trimmed V and J ends, which lost 6 bases and 2 bases, there was a span of 8 bases. Profiled with immunoSEQ multiplex PCR; TCRdb holds only in-frame clones, not every one. The sample contains about 73,000 clones, approximately 92% of which appear only once. The sample was peripheral blood. The receptor's source is a man older than 75 with acute or convalescent COVID-19. V and J are TRBV19 and TRBJ1-3; D ambiguous. Here the CDR3 reads CASREDTGNTIYF. CDR3 nucleotides: TGTGCCAGTAGAGAGGATACTGGAAACACCATATATTTT.